A selection of T cell receptor beta chains follows, all from one sample in a study of CD8+CD57+ T cells in acquired aplastic anemia. TCRdb reprocessed the reads via MiXCR and lists one record per CDR3 protein. The sample carries under 350,000 distinct CDR3 sequences, roughly half recorded once. The sequenced sample consisted of sorted CD4+, CD8+, or CD8+CD57+ T cells (not recorded which) from PBMCs. The receptors derive from a human donor with severe aplastic anemia or a healthy control (not recorded which). CDR3s leave out the opening cysteine and the closing phenylalanine or tryptophan.

v_gene	len	j_gene	CDR3aa
TRBV12-3/TRBV12-4	13	TRBJ2-5	ASSDWDRTQETQY
TRBV19	9	TRBJ1-1	ASRTGGLAF
TRBV20-1	13	TRBJ1-5	SARRGTGDDQPQH
TRBV10-3	14	TRBJ1-1	AISESRGRTNTEAF
TRBV7-9	11	TRBJ1-6	ASSLSNNSPLH
TRBV20-1	15	TRBJ1-3	SAREQGRTGSGNTIY
TRBV10-3	10	TRBJ1-3	AISDTGNTIY
TRBV18	15	TRBJ1-2	ASSPRLAERTNYGYT
TRBV9	11	TRBJ2-1	ASSVVALGEQF
TRBV24-1	11	TRBJ2-5	ATSDPSLGTQY
TRBV6-6	12	TRBJ1-1	ASTLRRSNTEAF
TRBV9	12	TRBJ1-1	ASSAETGGSEAF
TRBV20-1	16	TRBJ1-6	SARETAGRRHNNSPLH
TRBV5-8	12	TRBJ1-3	ASSLFRTGNTIY
TRBV5-1	12	TRBJ2-2	ASRRGQNAGELF
TRBV29-1	12	TRBJ2-3	SYSAGRRTDTQY
TRBV7-3	11	TRBJ1-1	ASSLQGPTEAF
TRBV5-1	13	TRBJ1-2	ASSFVEGPNYGYT
TRBV9	13	TRBJ1-3	ASSVGSGVGNTIY
TRBV20-1	11	TRBJ1-5	SARDGRNQPQH
TRBV6-2/TRBV6-3	11	TRBJ2-7	ASSYTTDRSQY
TRBV2	11	TRBJ1-5	ASSALSNQPQH
TRBV7-3	13	TRBJ2-7	ASSSRQGLVDEQY
TRBV7-2	16	TRBJ1-1	ASSLPAVRGDEGTEAF
TRBV20-1	10	TRBJ1-1	SARSSTFGAF
TRBV20-1	12	TRBJ2-3	SARPAQGANTQY
TRBV24-1	12	TRBJ2-1	ATSEADRGNEQF
TRBV5-1	13	TRBJ2-3	ASSLTGTSSSAQY
TRBV7-9	14	TRBJ2-7	ASSRGVPPGSYEQY
TRBV10-1	13	TRBJ1-1	ASSLQGQGRLEAF
TRBV3-1	11	TRBJ2-7	ASSQGGPYEQY
TRBV7-8	13	TRBJ2-7	ASSPSSSLSYEQY
TRBV6-2/TRBV6-3	14	TRBJ2-2	ASSYNGGTNTGELF
TRBV7-6	12	TRBJ2-7	ASSLALPPYEQY
TRBV6-5	12	TRBJ1-1	ASSYLAANTEAF
TRBV20-1	10	TRBJ1-1	SARDPDSEAF
TRBV7-8	13	TRBJ1-5	ASSLAVQGDQPQH
TRBV9	16	TRBJ2-3	ASSVSSLGGGSTDTQY
TRBV7-8	12	TRBJ1-1	ASSLAGIGSEAF
TRBV5-1	18	TRBJ2-6	ASSLGVTSGGRFGANVLT
TRBV2	10	TRBJ2-7	ASSILGGEQY
TRBV30	11	TRBJ2-7	AWKEMGGGEQY
TRBV7-2	11	TRBJ2-5	ASTREQGRTQY
TRBV19	12	TRBJ2-2	ASTRLAGGGELF
TRBV20-1	13	TRBJ2-5	SARGIAGDQETQY
TRBV27	10	TRBJ1-2	ASRLQGYGYT
TRBV7-7	12	TRBJ1-1	ASSPEAVGTEAF
TRBV9	10	TRBJ1-2	ASSQQIYGYT
TRBV28	12	TRBJ1-2	ASSLDRVGYGYT
TRBV5-1	14	TRBJ2-2	ASSFGAGVTTGELF
TRBV7-9	12	TRBJ1-1	ASSQGQLNTEAF
TRBV30	10	TRBJ1-1	AWRVGNTEAF
TRBV2	10	TRBJ2-7	ASHGAGHEQY
TRBV20-1	11	TRBJ2-7	SAGTGHSYEQY
TRBV2	10	TRBJ1-1	ASTVMNTEAF
TRBV12-3/TRBV12-4	12	TRBJ2-2	ASSRNVGGGERF
TRBV10-1	13	TRBJ1-1	ASSESNRVGTNAF
TRBV7-3	11	TRBJ1-2	ASSQAAGIDYT
TRBV10-3	11	TRBJ2-7	AIPDRESYEQY